This T cell receptor (beta chain) was found in a study of T cell repertoires in cytomegalovirus infection (dated by TCRdb to 2018 to 2020). In terms of the full investigation: The HLA type of each donor mattered for the analysis, because public TCR beta signatures pointed to carriage of CMV infection along with the matching HLA type.

Trimming at the junction amounts to 6 bases on V and 4 bases on J, and the germline ends lie 13 bases apart. The CDR3 runs 13 residues from the cysteine to the phenylalanine. The kept DNA is CDR3 alone, 39 bases in frame from the first base. This clonotype was counted many times. Its antigen is still unknown. Per-base quality was not reported, and no clone a single base away is much larger than it. The study at large found these results: The ex vivo response was dominated by HLA-C-restricted CMV-specific TCR beta clonotypes, which also provided the single most frequent clonotype in two of eight donors. Carriers of CMV infection plus the relevant HLA type were discriminated by the cumulative frequency of public TCR beta family members in the study cohort and in an independent approximately 400-donor cohort.

TCRdb names Illumina HiSeq 1500 as the instrument used. TCRdb reprocessing: public reads trimmed at Q25 with fastp, clones called with MiXCR, in-frame beta chains kept. Rows with a matching CDR3 protein are joined into one entry that keeps the most common DNA and genes. The sample records around 250,000 distinct CDR3 sequences, 15% to 20% of which are singletons. Around half of the sample comes from the top ten. Sequencing was carried out using CD8+ T cells from PBMCs. The sequence joins TRBV12-3 or TRBV12-4 to TRBJ2-7; no confident D gene assignment can be made. This TCR was recovered from a human donor in good health (CMV status not recorded). Some clones in this sample may be carry-over from other donors' samples. The CDR3: CASSPAGPYEQYF. In nucleotide form, the sequence is TGTGCCAGCAGCCCCGCCGGGCCATACGAGCAGTACTTC.